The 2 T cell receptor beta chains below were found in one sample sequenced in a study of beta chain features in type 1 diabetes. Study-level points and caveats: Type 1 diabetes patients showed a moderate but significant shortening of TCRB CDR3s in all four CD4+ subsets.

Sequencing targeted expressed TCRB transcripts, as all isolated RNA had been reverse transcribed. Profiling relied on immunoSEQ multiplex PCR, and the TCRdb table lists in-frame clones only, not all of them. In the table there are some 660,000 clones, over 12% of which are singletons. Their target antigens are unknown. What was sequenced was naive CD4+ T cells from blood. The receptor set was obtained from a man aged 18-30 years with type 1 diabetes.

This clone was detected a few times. CDR3 sequence reads: CASSSPGSGTDTQYF. CDR3 coding DNA: TGCGCCAGCAGCTCTCCCGGGAGCGGCACAGATACGCAGTATTTT. V usage is TRBV4-1 and J usage is TRBJ2-3; D might be TRBD2 (6 bases). The CDR3 has 15 amino acids. Germline V CDR1 and CDR2: MGHRA, YSYEKL. V was pared by 5 bases and J by 1 base, with 13 bases between.

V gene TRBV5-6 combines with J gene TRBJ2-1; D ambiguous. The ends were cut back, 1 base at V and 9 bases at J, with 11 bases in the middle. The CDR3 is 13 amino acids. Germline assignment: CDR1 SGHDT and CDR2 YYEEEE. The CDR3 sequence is CASSLFWTGEQFF. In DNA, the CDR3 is TGTGCCAGCAGCTTGTTTTGGACCGGTGAGCAGTTCTTC.